Listed below are T cell receptor beta chains from one sample, sequenced in a study of OX40 agonist ivuxolimab in advanced cancers. Method: immunoSEQ multiplex PCR; TCRdb's copy keeps in-frame clones and lacks some. Found here are around 15,000 clones, 75% to 90% of them singletons; the top ten hold 20%. The source material was CD4+ or CD8+ T cells sorted from blood, sampled in a trial of the OX40 agonist ivuxolimab. Every receptor here comes from an adult with an advanced solid tumor such as melanoma, head and neck, liver or kidney cancer. The CDR3 runs from the conserved cysteine through the conserved F or W. D genes are given only for firm matches. Size values are once, few and many counts, or a class for expanded clones, and some rows have none.

J gene,D gene,V gene,clone size,CDR3 DNA,CDR3 protein
TRBJ2-3,-,TRBV5-1,-,TGCGCCAGCAGCCAGCGATCCTCCAGACCAGATACGCAGTATTTT,CASSQRSSRPDTQYF
TRBJ2-7,-,TRBV19,-,TGTGCCAGTAGTATAGAATGGGGGCCCCGGCTGGAGCAGTACTTC,CASSIEWGPRLEQYF
TRBJ1-4,-,TRBV2,-,TGTGCCAGCAGTGACGGACGCGGCCCTAATGAAAAACTGTTTTTT,CASSDGRGPNEKLFF
TRBJ2-2,-,TRBV19,-,TGTGCCAGTAGTATTCGGCAGGGGGGGGCGGGGGAGCTGTTTTTT,CASSIRQGGAGELFF
TRBJ1-6,-,TRBV28,-,TGTGCCAGCAGTAAGCGGTCCAGCTCCTATAATTCACCCCTCCACTTT,CASSKRSSSYNSPLHF
TRBJ1-2,TRBD1,TRBV19,-,TGTGCCAGTAGTATAACCGGGACAGGGAACATAAACTATGGCTACACCTTC,CASSITGTGNINYGYTF
TRBJ2-7,TRBD1,TRBV28,-,TGTGCCAGCAGTGCAGGGGGAGCATCCTACGAGCAGTACTTC,CASSAGGASYEQYF
TRBJ1-2,TRBD1,TRBV4-2,-,TGTGCCAGCAGCCAAGATCGACAGGGAGTCCTCTATGGCTACACCTTC,CASSQDRQGVLYGYTF
TRBJ2-2,-,TRBV7-3,-,TGTGCCAGCAGCAACACTCGGGGGGAGCTGTTTTTT,CASSNTRGELFF
TRBJ2-7,TRBD2,TRBV28,-,TGTGCCAGCAGCGAACTAGCGGGAGGACTCAACGAGCAGTACTTC,CASSELAGGLNEQYF
TRBJ2-5,-,TRBV29-1,-,TGCAGCGTTGAAACTGGGCCTTGGGCCCAAGAGACCCAGTACTTC,CSVETGPWAQETQYF
TRBJ2-1,-,TRBV19,-,TGTGCCAGTAGTATAGACCCGTACAACAATGAGCAGTTCTTC,CASSIDPYNNEQFF
TRBJ1-2,-,TRBV29-1,few,TGCAGCGTTGAAACACACCCCAGCTACACCTTC,CSVETHPSYTF
TRBJ2-3,-,TRBV9,-,TGTGCCAGCAGTTCAAACCTCCCCCCCGGGGATACGCAGTATTTT,CASSSNLPPGDTQYF
TRBJ1-5,-,TRBV19,-,TGTGCCAGTAGTATTGGGTGGCAGCCCCAGCATTTT,CASSIGWQPQHF
TRBJ2-2,TRBD2,TRBV7-6,-,TGTGCCAGCAGCCTCTCGGGGGGCACCGGGGAGCTGTTTTTT,CASSLSGGTGELFF
TRBJ2-3,-,TRBV9,-,TGTGCCAGCAGCCCGACCCAAGGTAGCACAGATACGCAGTATTTT,CASSPTQGSTDTQYF
TRBJ2-5,-,TRBV28,-,TGTGCCAGCAATCAATGGCCTATGGTCCACCAAGAGACCCAGTACTTC,CASNQWPMVHQETQYF
TRBJ2-1,TRBD1,TRBV7-2,-,TGTGCCAGCAGCCCCGGCAGGGGGCCGGCTGAGCAGTTCTTC,CASSPGRGPAEQFF
TRBJ1-2,-,TRBV6-1,-,TGTGCCAGCAGCCTATTACGCGGGGGGCGAAGCTACACCTTC,CASSLLRGGRSYTF
TRBJ2-7,-,TRBV5-6,few,TGTGCCAGCAGCTTGCGGAGGGGAGAGCAGTACTTC,CASSLRRGEQYF
TRBJ2-3,-,TRBV4-1,-,TGCGCCAGCAGCCAAATAGGGGTCTCCCTGGGCACAGATACGCAGTATTTT,CASSQIGVSLGTDTQYF
TRBJ2-7,-,TRBV5-1,-,TGCGCCAGCAGCCTCGGGACCTTAGGCGAGCAGTACTTC,CASSLGTLGEQYF
TRBJ1-4,TRBD1,TRBV2,once,TGTGCCAGCAGTGGGTGGACAGGGGGCTGGTCTGAAAAACTGTTTTTT,CASSGWTGGWSEKLFF
TRBJ2-1,TRBD2,TRBV28,-,TGTGCCAGCATTCCCGGGACTAGCGGGAGTTATGAGCAGTTCTTC,CASIPGTSGSYEQFF
TRBJ2-7,TRBD1,TRBV5-6,-,TGTGCCAGCAGCTTGTGGGGTACAGGGGATAGACCCCACGAGCAGTACTTC,CASSLWGTGDRPHEQYF
TRBJ1-3,TRBD1,TRBV7-8,-,TGTGCCAGCAGTTCGGACAGGGTCTCTGGAAACACCATATATTTT,CASSSDRVSGNTIYF
TRBJ1-2,-,TRBV5-1,-,TGCGCCAGCAGCCCGGACAGTCTCTATGGCTACACCTTC,CASSPDSLYGYTF
TRBJ1-6,-,TRBV7-3,-,TGTGCCAGCAGCAAAGTGGGAGGGCCAGGAGATTCACCCCTCCACTTT,CASSKVGGPGDSPLHF
TRBJ1-2,TRBD1,TRBV30,-,TGTGCCTGGAGTGGGACAGGGGTGCTAAACTATGGCTACACCTTC,CAWSGTGVLNYGYTF
TRBJ2-5,TRBD1,TRBV6-6,-,TGTGCCAGCAGTTATCATACAGGGGACCAAGAGACCCAGTACTTC,CASSYHTGDQETQYF
TRBJ2-2,-,TRBV7-2,-,TGTGCCAGCAGCCCTCCCGTTACCGGGGAGCTGTTTTTT,CASSPPVTGELFF
TRBJ1-5,TRBD1,TRBV30,few,TGTGCCTGGGGTAAGGCAGGGGGAGGTCAGCCCCAGCATTTT,CAWGKAGGGQPQHF
TRBJ2-7,-,TRBV19,-,TGTGCCAGTAGTAACTTTTACGAGCAGTACTTC,CASSNFYEQYF
TRBJ1-5,-,TRBV11-3,-,TGTGCCAGCAGCTTAGGAGACAATCAGCCCCAGCATTTT,CASSLGDNQPQHF
TRBJ2-1,TRBD1,TRBV6-5,once,TGTGCCAGCAGTTTCGACAGGGGGCGCGGGGAGCAGTTCTTC,CASSFDRGRGEQFF
TRBJ2-2,TRBD1,TRBV11-2,-,TGTGCCAGCAGCCCTATCTGGACAGGGGACACCGGGGAGCTGTTTTTT,CASSPIWTGDTGELFF
TRBJ1-3,TRBD1,TRBV19,few,TGTGCCAGTGGAATCACAGGGGCTGGAAACACCATATATTTT,CASGITGAGNTIYF
TRBJ1-1,-,TRBV11-2,-,TGTGCCAGCAGCTTAGAGGGTCTCATTGGCACTGAAGCTTTCTTT,CASSLEGLIGTEAFF
TRBJ2-7,-,TRBV28,-,TGTGCCAGCAACGGACAGAACTACGAGCAGTACTTC,CASNGQNYEQYF
TRBJ1-2,-,TRBV5-2,-,TGCGCCAGCAGCCTGCTACCGGGACCAAGGGGCTACACCTTC,CASSLLPGPRGYTF
TRBJ1-6,-,TRBV28,-,TGTGCCAGCAGTTTCCGAGGACAGTATAATTCACCCCTCCACTTT,CASSFRGQYNSPLHF
TRBJ2-3,-,TRBV30,-,TGTGCCTGGAGTAACTCGGGATTCACAGATACGCAGTATTTT,CAWSNSGFTDTQYF
TRBJ2-5,-,TRBV7-9,-,TGTGCCAGCAGCGAGTTTTCGGGACTCGAGACCCAGTACTTC,CASSEFSGLETQYF
TRBJ2-7,-,TRBV5-6,-,TGTGCCAGCAGCTTGAGTACCGAGCAGTACTTC,CASSLSTEQYF
TRBJ2-2,-,TRBV11-2,once,TGTGCCAGCAGCTTAGCCAGGTTTTACACCGGGGAGCTGTTTTTT,CASSLARFYTGELFF
TRBJ2-1,TRBD2,TRBV4-1,-,TGCGCCAGCAGCCCGACCACTAGCGGGAGGGCCGGGAATGAGCAGTTCTTC,CASSPTTSGRAGNEQFF
TRBJ2-7,TRBD1,TRBV5-4,-,TGTGCCAGCAGCCAAGGCAGCCAGGGGGTATTCTACGAGCAGTACTTC,CASSQGSQGVFYEQYF
TRBJ2-6,TRBD2,TRBV7-9,-,TGTGCCAGCAGCTCCCCTCCGGGACTAGGGTCTGGGGCCAACGTCCTGACTTTC,CASSSPPGLGSGANVLTF
TRBJ2-3,-,TRBV4-3,-,TGCGCCAGCAGCCAACGAGGGAAAGATACGCAGTATTTT,CASSQRGKDTQYF